Shown below are 10 T cell receptor beta chains from a single sample sequenced in a study of blood T cell repertoires in COVID-19. Libraries were prepared by immunoSEQ multiplex PCR; TCRdb keeps only in-frame clonotypes and omits some of them. Of about 300,000 clones in the sample, around nine tenths were seen once. The specimen sequenced was peripheral blood. These TCRs come from a man aged 70-80 years with acute or convalescent COVID-19.

The V and J genes are TRBV29-1 and TRBJ1-2; 8 nucleotides align to TRBD1. The CDR3 runs to 17 residues. Germline CDR1 is SQVTM and CDR2 is ANQGSEA. V lost 2 bases and J lost 1; bases outside the gene matches: 12. CDR3 sequence: CSVEQNRRTGRNYGYTF. CDR3 sequence (DNA): TGCAGCGTTGAACAAAACCGAAGGACAGGGCGTAACTATGGCTACACCTTC.

The rearrangement uses TRBV19 and TRBJ1-5; 8 positions agree with TRBD1. The J segment lost 6 bases and the V segment lost 9 bases, leaving 7 bases of the junction unmatched. The germline gives CDR1 LNHDA, CDR2 SQIVND (reference sequence). This CDR3 comprises 13 residues. CDR3 DNA: TGTGCCAGCGAGGACAGGGTCGGTCAGCCCCAGCATTTT. Its translation: CASEDRVGQPQHF.

V is TRBV11-1 and J is TRBJ2-7, with 7 bases lining up with TRBD2. Germline V CDR1 and CDR2: SGHAT, FQDESV (reference sequence). This CDR3 contains 16 residues. V shed 5 bases, J shed 0 bases, and the junction held 10 bases outside the gene matches. CDR3 nucleotide sequence: TGTGCCAGCAGCGGAGCGGGGCAGGGCGGCTCCTACGAGCAGTACTTC. It encodes CASSGAGQGGSYEQYF. Using reference TRBV11-1 and TRBJ2-7 for the parts outside the CDR3, the full variable domain is EAEVAQSPRYKITEKSQAVAFWCDPISGHATLYWYRQILGQGPELLVQFQDESVVDDSQLPKDRFSAERLKGVDSTLKIQPAELGDSAMYLCASSGAGQGGSYEQYFGPGTRLTVT.

This clone has just one count. The chain joins TRBV24-1 to TRBJ2-5, with D tentatively TRBD2 (6 bases). Between the trimmed V and J ends, which lost 4 bases and 2 bases, there was a span of 13 bases. The CDR3 runs to 15 residues. Germline loops: CDR1 KGHDR, CDR2 SFDVKD. The CDR3 region has the DNA TGTGCCACCAGTGACCCCCGGGACTTTCAAGAGACCCAGTACTTC. Protein product: CATSDPRDFQETQYF.

The chain is built from TRBV29-1 and TRBJ1-4, with a tentative D call TRBD1 (5 bases). Trimming took 2 bases from V and 10 from J, leaving 20 bases between them. Germline CDR1 SQVTM, CDR2 ANQGSEA. This CDR3 has 15 amino acids. CDR3 residues: CSVESPPGSGGKLFF. The DNA for the CDR3 is TGCAGCGTTGAATCACCGCCGGGTTCCGGGGGAAAACTGTTTTTT.

This chain connects TRBV11-2 to TRBJ2-7; D gene uncertain. The V end lost 1 base, the J end lost 2 bases, and 15 bases lay between the germline ends. Germline assignment: CDR1 SGHAT and CDR2 FQNNGV. CDR3 length: 16 residues. DNA of the CDR3: TGTGCCAGCAGCTTAGGGCCTGTGAGGCAGACCTACGAGCAGTACTTC. Its protein is CASSLGPVRQTYEQYF.

The chain carries TRBV5-6 and TRBJ2-3; TRBD1 agrees at 7 bases. J was trimmed by 1 base and V by 4 bases; bases with no gene match: 6. Germline V gives CDR1 SGHDT, CDR2 YYEEEE. The CDR3 sequence is 15 residues long. CDR3 residues: CASSPWDRRTDTQYF. Written as DNA, the CDR3 is TGTGCCAGCAGCCCGTGGGACAGACGCACAGATACGCAGTATTTT.

The chain has TRBV7-5 and TRBJ2-3; the table gives TRBD2 as D, unverified against the DNA. TRBV7-5 is listed as a pseudogene. The CDR3 is 18 residues long. CDR3 coding DNA: TGTGCCAGAAGCTTAGCGGGTTTCTCACGGAGGGGCACAGATACGCAGTATTTT. This gives the protein CARSLAGFSRRGTDTQYF.

The V call is TRBV3-1 (or the pseudogene TRBV3-2), the J call TRBJ1-1; possible D gene TRBD1, 5 bases. CDR1 and CDR2 (germline): LGHDT, YNNKEL (reference sequence). The germline V and J ends were trimmed by 6 bases and 6 bases, with 11 bases remaining between them. This CDR3 contains 12 residues. CDR3 sequence (DNA): TGTGCCAGCAGAGACACAGGAGCTGAAGCTTTCTTT. This codes for CASRDTGAEAFF.

The chain recombines TRBV27 with TRBJ2-1, with TRBD1 matching 8 bases. The V segment lost 6 bases and the J segment 2 bases; nucleotides outside the gene matches: 3. The CDR3 has 14 amino acids. The germline V gene encodes CDR1 MNHEY and CDR2 SMNVEV (reference sequence). CDR3 in DNA: TGTGCCAGCAGCAGGACAGGGCCCTACAATGAGCAGTTCTTC. Its protein is CASSRTGPYNEQFF.